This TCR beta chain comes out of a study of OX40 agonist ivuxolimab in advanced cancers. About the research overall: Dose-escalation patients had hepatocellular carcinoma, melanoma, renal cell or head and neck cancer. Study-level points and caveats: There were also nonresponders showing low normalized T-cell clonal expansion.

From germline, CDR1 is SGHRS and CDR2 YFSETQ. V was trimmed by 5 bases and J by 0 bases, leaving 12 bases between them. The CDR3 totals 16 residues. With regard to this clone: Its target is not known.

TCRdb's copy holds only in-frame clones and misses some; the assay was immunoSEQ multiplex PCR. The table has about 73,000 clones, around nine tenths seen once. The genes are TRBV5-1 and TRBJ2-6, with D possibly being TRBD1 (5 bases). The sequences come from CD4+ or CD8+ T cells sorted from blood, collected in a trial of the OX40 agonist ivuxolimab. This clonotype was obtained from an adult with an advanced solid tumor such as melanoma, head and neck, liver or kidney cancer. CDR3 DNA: TGCGCCAGCAGTTATTTCGACAGCTCTGGGGCCAACGTCCTGACTTTC. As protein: CASSYFDSSGANVLTF.